These 29 T cell receptor beta chains share one sample of origin, sequenced in a study of blood T cell repertoires in COVID-19. Generated by immunoSEQ multiplex PCR, the TCRdb table keeps only in-frame clones and is missing some. Here the sample spans approximately 490,000 clones, around 87% being singletons. Sequencing was done on a sample of PBMCs or T cells enriched from blood (not recorded which). Receptors originate from a woman under 30 who had recovered from COVID-19.

The genes are TRBV10-2 and TRBJ2-1; 13 bases are shared with TRBD2. This CDR3 contains 14 residues. J gave up 6 bases and V 9 bases, and 5 bases lay outside the gene matches. Germline V gene data show CDR1 as WSHSY and CDR2 as SAAADI. The CDR3 is CASQLAGGANEQFF. CDR3 bases: TGCGCCAGTCAACTAGCGGGGGGGGCCAATGAGCAGTTCTTC.

The chain carries TRBV7-2 and TRBJ1-2; 7 bases agree with TRBD1. After removal of 5 bases from V and 6 bases from J, the junction contained 6 bases not matched to a gene. Germline CDR1 reads SGHTA; CDR2 reads FQGNSA. The CDR3 consists of 13 residues. The CDR3 spells CASSQNRGDGYTF. Written as DNA, the CDR3 is TGTGCCAGCAGCCAGAACAGGGGCGATGGCTACACCTTC.

The chain is built from TRBV6-6 and TRBJ1-5; 7 nucleotides agree with TRBD1. The J segment lost 1 base and the V segment lost 5 bases, leaving 17 bases of the junction unmatched. Germline V gene lookup returns CDR1 MNHNY and CDR2 SVGAGI (reference sequence). The CDR3 covers 19 residues. The CDR3 reads CASSPQGGRGDSSNQPQHF. The CDR3 nucleotides are TGTGCCAGCAGTCCCCAGGGGGGACGGGGTGACTCGAGCAATCAGCCCCAGCATTTT.

The chain combines TRBV5-6 with TRBJ2-2; D perhaps matches TRBD2 (5 bases). The CDR3 spans 15 residues. The germline V gene has CDR1 SGHDT and CDR2 YYEEEE. V was cut by 3 bases and J by 2 bases, with 11 bases left in between. The CDR3 DNA follows: TGTGCCAGCAGCTCCAGCGGAATAAACACCGGGGAGCTGTTTTTT. It yields the protein CASSSSGINTGELFF.

The chain combines TRBV19 with TRBJ1-1, with TRBD1 identical over 7 bases. Germline CDR1 reads LNHDA; CDR2 reads SQIVND (reference sequence). The J segment lost 0 bases and the V segment lost 7 bases, leaving 8 bases of the junction unmatched. The CDR3 is 15 residues long. The CDR3 sequence: CASTPITGVNTEAFF. The CDR3 region has the DNA TGTGCCAGTACCCCCATAACAGGGGTGAACACTGAAGCTTTCTTT.

The chain is built from TRBV2 and TRBJ1-4; D is ambiguous. The germline gives CDR1 SNHLY, CDR2 FYNNEI. V shed 6 bases and J shed 8 bases, with 16 bases lying between them. The CDR3 covers 14 residues. The CDR3, as DNA: TGTGCCAGCAGGAGGGTGACGGTTCAAGAAAAACTGTTTTTT. Its protein product is CASRRVTVQEKLFF.

V and J are TRBV3-1 (or the pseudogene TRBV3-2) and TRBJ1-1; D may be TRBD1 (5 bases). There are 14 residues in the CDR3. Germline V gene lookup returns CDR1 LGHDT and CDR2 YNNKEL (reference sequence). V dropped 0 bases and J dropped 9 bases, with 14 bases sitting between them. The DNA for the CDR3 is TGTGCCAGCAGCCAAGAAGGGGTCAGTGATAAAGCTTTCTTT. This gives the protein CASSQEGVSDKAFF.

The rearrangement uses TRBV14 and TRBJ2-7; a weak D match, TRBD1 (6 bases). V was trimmed by 4 bases and J by 5 bases, leaving 15 bases between them. The CDR3 contains 14 residues. Germline V gene lookup returns CDR1 SGHDN and CDR2 FVKESK. The CDR3 reads CASSLRARGNEQYF. The DNA of the CDR3 is TGTGCCAGCAGCCTACGGGCCAGGGGAAACGAGCAGTACTTC.

V is TRBV2 and J is TRBJ1-5; D is ambiguous. From germline, CDR1 is SNHLY and CDR2 FYNNEI. This CDR3 region has 14 residues. V lost 7 bases and J lost 5, with 15 bases in between. CDR3 in DNA: TGTGCCAGCATCCCCGACTTCGGAGATCAGCCCCAGCATTTT. Translation gives CASIPDFGDQPQHF.

CDR3 nucleotides: TGTGCCAGCAGCTTAGCGCAAAGGACAGGAAACTATGGCTACACCTTC. This translates into CASSLAQRTGNYGYTF. The chain combines TRBV7-9 with TRBJ1-2; 7 nucleotides align to TRBD1. Per the germline V gene, CDR1 is SEHNR and CDR2 is FQNEAQ (reference sequence). The CDR3 spans 16 residues. V was clipped by 0 bases and J by 2 bases; unmatched bases: 6.

The chain joins TRBV1 to TRBJ2-1; the table's D call, TRBD2, was not checked against the DNA. TRBV1 is classified as a pseudogene. This CDR3 comprises 16 residues. The CDR3 nucleotides read TGCACCAGCAGCCAAGGACGGAGTCTTACTTCTTGTGAGCAGTTCTTC. Translated, it gives CTSSQGRSLTSCEQFF.

This sequence joins TRBV6-5 and TRBJ1-2, with unresolved D. CDR1 is MNHEY and CDR2 is SVGAGI in the germline V gene. The V gene lost 5 bases and the J gene lost 0 bases, with 13 bases spanning the gap. This CDR3 has 15 amino acids. The CDR3 coding sequence is TGTGCCAGCAGTCCATGGGAGTCGCCTAACTATGGCTACACCTTC. Translating gives CASSPWESPNYGYTF.

This chain joins TRBV19 and TRBJ1-6; D remains unclear. This CDR3 is 16 amino acids long. V gave up 5 bases and J gave up 0 bases, with 11 bases separating them. Per germline, CDR1 LNHDA and CDR2 SQIVND (reference sequence). The CDR3 loop is CASSPWESSYNSPLHF. The CDR3 DNA reads as TGTGCCAGTAGTCCCTGGGAGAGCTCCTATAATTCACCCCTCCACTTT.

In the case of this clone: One end of the junction does not line up with germline, which may come from a read error. The chain joins TRBV12-3 or TRBV12-4 to TRBJ1-1, with D possibly matching TRBD1 (5 bases). The CDR3 has 13 residues. CDR3 protein: CATQWGQNAEAFF. CDR3 bases: TGTGCCACCCAGTGGGGCCAGAACGCTGAAGCTTTCTTT.

This clone was found a few times. This rearrangement joins TRBV5-4 to TRBJ2-7; tentative D call: TRBD2 (6 bases). Between the trimmed V and J ends, which lost 4 bases and 5 bases, there was a span of 16 bases. The germline gives CDR1 SGHNT, CDR2 YYREEE (reference sequence). The CDR3 loop spans 14 amino acids. CDR3 amino acids: CASSTEPGVDEQYF. In nucleotides, the CDR3 is TGTGCCAGCAGCACCGAACCGGGAGTAGACGAGCAGTACTTC.

The V gene is TRBV19, the J gene TRBJ1-5; D unresolved. V lost 1 base, J lost 7 bases, and 11 bases lay in between. Germline CDR1 and CDR2: LNHDA and SQIVND (reference sequence). The CDR3 covers 14 residues. The CDR3 region is CASSIGTAGQPQHF. CDR3 sequence (DNA): TGTGCCAGTAGTATAGGGACCGCGGGGCAGCCCCAGCATTTT.

This sequence joins TRBV19 and TRBJ1-1; the D gene is possibly TRBD1 (5 bases). Germline V gene sequence: CDR1 LNHDA, CDR2 SQIVND (reference sequence). This CDR3 contains 13 residues. Trimming took off 5 bases at V and 3 bases at J, with 10 bases between the two ends. The chain's CDR3 is CASSRGGYTEAFF. CDR3 sequence (DNA): TGTGCCAGTAGTCGGGGGGGTTACACTGAAGCTTTCTTT.

The genes are TRBV28 and TRBJ1-2; 10 bases line up with TRBD1. V trimming: 4 bases; J trimming: 4 bases; junction bases outside the gene matches: 12. Germline assignment: CDR1 MDHEN and CDR2 SYDVKM. The CDR3 is 17 amino acids. CDR3 amino acids: CASSSLLGTGVGYGYTF. DNA of the CDR3: TGTGCCAGCAGTTCCCTCCTTGGGACAGGGGTAGGCTATGGCTACACCTTC.

A word on this clone: Other DNA sequences in this specimen translate into the identical CDR3. The rearrangement joins TRBV6-1 to TRBJ1-2; weak D call: TRBD1 (5 bases). With 3 bases removed from V and 5 bases from J, the gap between germline ends came to 7 bases. The CDR3 contains 12 residues. The germline V gene encodes CDR1 MNHNS and CDR2 SASEGT. CDR3 region: CASSEGGYGYTF. In nucleotides, the CDR3 is TGTGCCAGCAGTGAGGGGGGGTATGGCTACACCTTC.

The chain joins TRBV15 to TRBJ2-3; 10 bases are shared with TRBD2. The CDR3 has 16 amino acids. Looked up from germline, CDR1 is LNHNV and CDR2 is YYDKDF (reference sequence). J gave up 7 bases and V 1 base, and 8 bases lay outside the gene matches. The CDR3 DNA reads TGTGCCACCAGCAGAGGAGCTAGCGGGGGCCCCCATACGCAGTATTTT. Amino acid sequence: CATSRGASGGPHTQYF. The variable domain in full, with the rest retrieved from reference TRBV15 and TRBJ2-3, is DAMVIQNPRYQVTQFGKPVTLSCSQTLNHNVMYWYQQKSSQAPKLLFHYYDKDFNNEADTPDNFQSRRPNTSFCFLDIRSPGLGDTAMYLCATSRGASGGPHTQYFGPGTRLTVL.

The V and J genes are TRBV27 and TRBJ1-6; 10 bases fit TRBD1. This CDR3 contains 18 residues. V was clipped by 3 bases and J by 7 bases; unmatched bases: 12. Looked up from germline, CDR1 is MNHEY and CDR2 is SMNVEV (reference sequence). The CDR3 DNA reads as TGTGCCAGCAGTTTCTGGGGTATTGGACAGGGGGAAAATTCACCCCTCCACTTT. This sequence encodes CASSFWGIGQGENSPLHF.

V gene TRBV4-1 combines with J gene TRBJ2-2, with 7 nucleotides matching TRBD1. Germline CDR1 is MGHRA and CDR2 is YSYEKL. The CDR3 runs to 15 residues. Germline trimming cut 4 bases from V and 4 bases from J; bases unmatched to any gene: 6. DNA for the CDR3: TGCGCCAGCAGCCCCGGTGCAGGGGGCACCGGGGAGCTGTTTTTT. This codes for CASSPGAGGTGELFF.

This clone has a single count. J is TRBJ1-6 and V is TRBV6-5; weak D call: TRBD1 (6 bases). The CDR3 runs to 13 residues. V shed 6 bases and J shed 9 bases, with 12 bases lying between them. Germline V lookup: CDR1 MNHEY, CDR2 SVGAGI. The DNA for the CDR3 is TGTGCCAGCAGGGGGGACATATCTTCACCCCTCCACTTT. Translated, it gives CASRGDISSPLHF.

The genes are TRBV6-6 and TRBJ2-7, with D unresolved. The CDR3 contains 13 residues. Germline loops: CDR1 MNHNY, CDR2 SVGAGI (reference sequence). V gave up 4 bases and J gave up 2 bases, with 9 bases separating them. In DNA form, the CDR3 reads TGTGCCAGCAGTTTGGGCACAGCCTACGAGCAGTACTTC. Protein sequence: CASSLGTAYEQYF.

The sample holds one count of this clone. The rearrangement uses TRBV5-1 and TRBJ1-4, with 9 nucleotides matching TRBD1. The CDR3 runs to 19 residues. The V and J ends lost 0 bases and 3 bases, in that order; junction bases with no gene match: 12. Germline V gene data show CDR1 as SGHRS and CDR2 as YFSETQ. This CDR3 reads CASSLDSSTGGAPNEKLFF. CDR3 nucleotides: TGCGCCAGCAGCTTGGATTCTTCGACAGGGGGTGCCCCTAATGAAAAACTGTTTTTT.

The rearrangement joins TRBV11-3 to TRBJ2-2, with 7 bases matching TRBD1. CDR3 length: 12 residues. Looked up from germline, CDR1 is SGHNT and CDR2 is YENEEA. V lost 5 bases to trimming and J lost 6 bases; unmatched junction nucleotides: 0. The CDR3 nucleotides read TGTGCCAGCAGCCAGGGGGCCGGGGAGCTGTTTTTT. This translates into CASSQGAGELFF.

V and J are TRBV6-1 and TRBJ2-3, with TRBD2 identical over 7 bases. The CDR3 totals 15 residues. Germline CDR1 is MNHNS and CDR2 is SASEGT. Germline trimming cut 2 bases from V and 2 bases from J; bases unmatched to any gene: 4. The CDR3 sequence: CASSEWRGSTDTQYF. The CDR3 DNA is TGTGCCAGCAGTGAATGGCGGGGGTCCACAGATACGCAGTATTTT.

This clone was seen more than once but under ten times. The chain combines TRBV5-4 with TRBJ1-6, with TRBD1 identical over 9 bases. J lost 5 bases, V lost 0 bases, and 0 bases had no gene match. This CDR3 spans 15 amino acids. Germline V gene data show CDR1 as SGHNT and CDR2 as YYREEE (reference sequence). Here the CDR3 reads CASSLGDRDNSPLHF. CDR3 DNA: TGTGCCAGCAGCTTGGGGGACAGGGATAATTCACCCCTCCACTTT.

V is TRBV2 and J is TRBJ1-2; 11 positions match TRBD1. Germline V lookup: CDR1 SNHLY, CDR2 FYNNEI. With 4 bases clipped from V and 4 bases from J, the junction kept 2 bases outside the gene matches. This CDR3 is 14 amino acids long. The CDR3 spells CASSAGQGGYGYTF. The CDR3 nucleotides are TGTGCCAGCAGTGCGGGACAGGGGGGCTATGGCTACACCTTC. The variable domain in full, completed from reference TRBV2 and TRBJ1-2, reads EPEVTQTPSHQVTQMGQEVILRCVPISNHLYFYWYRQILGQKVEFLVSFYNNEISEKSEIFDDQFSVERPDGSNFTLKIRSTKLEDSAMYFCASSAGQGGYGYTFGSGTRLTVV.